The present T cell receptor beta chain was sequenced within a study of T-cell memory formation after mild COVID-19. Study information: TCR clusters were mostly confined to one donor each. Regarding the study as a whole: Whether second-wave clones peaking at day 37 were SARS-CoV-2 specific went unconfirmed.

The germline CDR1 and CDR2 sequences are DFQATT and SNEGSKA (reference sequence). This CDR3 region has 13 residues. With 0 bases removed from V and 0 bases from J, the gap between germline ends came to 3 bases. Concerning this clonotype itself: Its specificity is unknown.

The 5'RACE method, run with constant-segment primers, produced TCR alpha and TCR beta cDNA libraries (carrying sample barcodes and UMIs). MiXCR was run by TCRdb on the 5' RACE reads, yielding one entry per CDR3 protein. This table has 340,000 or so distinct CDR3 sequences, roughly 13% appearing once. The receptor was isolated from a man aged 18 to 30 who had mild COVID-19 (a few samples of this study predate the infection). Cell type and time point are not known. Sequenced: PBMCs or a T cell subset sorted from them (not recorded which). The rearrangement uses TRBV20-1 and TRBJ1-3; the D is unclear. CDR3 bases: TGCAGTGCTAGAGACAGCTCTGGAAACACCATATATTTT. Translating gives CSARDSSGNTIYF.